This is a list of T cell receptor beta chains from one sample in a study of OX40 agonist ivuxolimab in advanced cancers. Clones were sequenced by immunoSEQ multiplex PCR, and TCRdb holds only the in-frame ones, with some missing. The repertoire includes nearly 80,000 clones, 80% to 95% of them detected once, and less than 0.35% sits in the top ten. Sequencing used CD4+ or CD8+ T cells sorted from blood, obtained in a trial of the OX40 agonist ivuxolimab. Source of these receptors: an adult with an advanced solid tumor such as melanoma, head and neck, liver or kidney cancer. Each CDR3 is given with its conserved first and last residue. The order of the fields is J gene, D gene, clone size, V gene, CDR3 protein, CDR3 DNA. The D gene is left open where the match is weak. For some rows the clone size is stated as once, few or many, or as a class when expanded; others skip it.

J gene: TRBJ1-1; D gene: -; clone size: -; V gene: TRBV2; CDR3 protein: CASTLGRQDAAFF; CDR3 DNA: TGTGCCAGCACTCTTGGTAGACAGGATGCAGCTTTCTTT
J gene: TRBJ2-3; D gene: TRBD2; clone size: -; V gene: TRBV27; CDR3 protein: CASSLFLLAGAGADTQYF; CDR3 DNA: TGTGCCAGCAGTTTATTCCTCTTAGCGGGGGCCGGGGCAGATACGCAGTATTTT
J gene: TRBJ2-2; D gene: -; clone size: -; V gene: TRBV25-1; CDR3 protein: CASSEMLTREPGELFF; CDR3 DNA: TGTGCCAGCAGTGAAATGTTAACCAGGGAACCCGGGGAGCTGTTTTTT
J gene: TRBJ2-6; D gene: TRBD2; clone size: once; V gene: TRBV5-5; CDR3 protein: CASSLGVAGNSGANVLTF; CDR3 DNA: TGTGCCAGCAGCTTGGGGGTAGCGGGTAACTCTGGGGCCAACGTCCTGACTTTC
J gene: TRBJ1-5; D gene: -; clone size: -; V gene: TRBV6-1; CDR3 protein: CASAAGTFQPQHF; CDR3 DNA: TGTGCCAGCGCGGCAGGGACCTTCCAGCCCCAGCATTTT
J gene: TRBJ1-2; D gene: -; clone size: -; V gene: TRBV4-1; CDR3 protein: CASSQDLRGYTF; CDR3 DNA: TGCGCCAGCAGCCAAGATCTACGTGGCTACACCTTC
J gene: TRBJ2-7; D gene: -; clone size: few; V gene: TRBV7-8; CDR3 protein: CASTSGVGAFEQYF; CDR3 DNA: TGTGCCAGCACCTCCGGAGTAGGGGCGTTCGAGCAGTACTTC
J gene: TRBJ1-4; D gene: -; clone size: -; V gene: TRBV4-1; CDR3 protein: CASSQAGAGGEKLFF; CDR3 DNA: TGCGCCAGCAGCCAAGCTGGGGCCGGCGGCGAAAAACTGTTTTTT
J gene: TRBJ1-2; D gene: -; clone size: -; V gene: TRBV4-1; CDR3 protein: CASSQTIVKRRTNYGYTF; CDR3 DNA: TGCGCCAGCAGCCAAACCATTGTGAAAAGGCGAACTAACTATGGCTACACCTTC
J gene: TRBJ2-2; D gene: TRBD1; clone size: -; V gene: TRBV11-2; CDR3 protein: CASSLGTYQQGAAGELFF; CDR3 DNA: TGTGCCAGCAGCTTAGGAACATACCAACAGGGGGCAGCCGGGGAGCTGTTTTTT
J gene: TRBJ2-1; D gene: TRBD1; clone size: once; V gene: TRBV2; CDR3 protein: CASSEVTGGENEQFF; CDR3 DNA: TGTGCCAGCAGTGAGGTGACAGGGGGCGAAAATGAGCAGTTCTTC
J gene: TRBJ2-5; D gene: TRBD1; clone size: -; V gene: TRBV5-4; CDR3 protein: CASREQGAETQYF; CDR3 DNA: TGTGCCAGCAGAGAACAGGGGGCAGAGACCCAGTACTTC